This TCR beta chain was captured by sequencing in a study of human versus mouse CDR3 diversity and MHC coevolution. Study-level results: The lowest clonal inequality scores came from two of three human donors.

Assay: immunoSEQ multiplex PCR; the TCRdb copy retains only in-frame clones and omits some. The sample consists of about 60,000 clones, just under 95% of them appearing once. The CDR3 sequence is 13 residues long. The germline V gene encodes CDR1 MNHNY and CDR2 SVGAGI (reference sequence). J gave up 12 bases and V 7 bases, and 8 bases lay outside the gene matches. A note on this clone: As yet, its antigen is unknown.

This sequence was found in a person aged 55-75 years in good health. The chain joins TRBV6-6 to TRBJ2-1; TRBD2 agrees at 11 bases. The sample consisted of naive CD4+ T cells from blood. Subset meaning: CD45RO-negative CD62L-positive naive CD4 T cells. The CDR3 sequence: CASKETSGTGQFF. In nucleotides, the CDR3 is TGTGCCAGCAAAGAGACTAGCGGGACGGGGCAGTTCTTC.